This T cell receptor (beta chain) was recorded in a study of cytomegalovirus exposure and HLA in healthy donors. Study context: A subsequent analysis reported that the 120 or so validation repertoires were produced on the same platform that had also been used for the roughly 700 first-cohort repertoires.

A remark on this clone: Its antigen remains unknown.

Deletions cut 7 bases from V and 3 bases from J, with 7 bases between. Germline CDR1 and CDR2: MDHEN and SYDVKM. This CDR3 is built from 11 residues. Whole-study findings and limits: A list of 164 TCR beta chains associated with cytomegalovirus was given. Confirmation in vitro established that a few CMV-associated chains were specific for CMV antigens.

The donors formed part of the roughly 120-subject validation cohort, distinct from the roughly 730-subject first cohort. Here immunoSEQ multiplex PCR was the method, and the copy in TCRdb shows in-frame clones only, minus some. The repertoire holds about 90,000 clones, with 84% as singletons. This sequence was found in a woman under 30 in good health and CMV-seropositive. Sequencing input: PBMCs. The chain employs TRBV28 and TRBJ2-7; no clear D gene. CDR3 region: CASNENYEQYF. CDR3 nucleotide sequence: TGTGCCAGCAACGAGAACTACGAGCAGTACTTC.